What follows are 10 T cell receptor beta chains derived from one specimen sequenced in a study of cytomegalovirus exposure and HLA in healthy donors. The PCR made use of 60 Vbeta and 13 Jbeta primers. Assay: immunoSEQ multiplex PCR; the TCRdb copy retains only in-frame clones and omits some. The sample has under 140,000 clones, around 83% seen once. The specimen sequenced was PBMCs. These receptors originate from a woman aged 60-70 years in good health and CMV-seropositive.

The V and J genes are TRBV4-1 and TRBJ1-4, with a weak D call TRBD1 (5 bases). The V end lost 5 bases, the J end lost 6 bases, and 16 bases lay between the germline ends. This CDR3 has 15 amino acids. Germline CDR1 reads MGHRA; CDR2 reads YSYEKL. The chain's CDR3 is CASSARRASYEKLFF. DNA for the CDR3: TGCGCCAGCAGCGCCCGCAGGGCCTCTTATGAAAAACTGTTTTTT.

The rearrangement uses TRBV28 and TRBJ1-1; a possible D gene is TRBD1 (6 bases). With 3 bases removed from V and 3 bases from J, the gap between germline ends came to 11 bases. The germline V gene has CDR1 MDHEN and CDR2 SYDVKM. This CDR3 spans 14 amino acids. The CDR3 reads CASSFTGPDTEAFF. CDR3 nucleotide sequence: TGTGCCAGCAGTTTCACAGGGCCGGACACTGAAGCTTTCTTT.

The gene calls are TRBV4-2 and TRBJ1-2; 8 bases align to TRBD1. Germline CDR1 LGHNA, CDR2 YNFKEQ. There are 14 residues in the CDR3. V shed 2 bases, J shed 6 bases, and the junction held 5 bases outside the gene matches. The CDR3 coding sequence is TGTGCCAGCAGCCAACCGCAGGGGGCCGATGGCTACACCTTC. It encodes CASSQPQGADGYTF.

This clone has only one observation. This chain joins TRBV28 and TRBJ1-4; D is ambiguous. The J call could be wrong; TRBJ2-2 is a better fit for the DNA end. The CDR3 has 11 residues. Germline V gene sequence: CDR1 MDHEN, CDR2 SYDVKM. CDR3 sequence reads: CASSSPGELFF. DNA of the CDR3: TGTGCCAGCAGTTCCCCCGGGGAGCTGTTTTTT.

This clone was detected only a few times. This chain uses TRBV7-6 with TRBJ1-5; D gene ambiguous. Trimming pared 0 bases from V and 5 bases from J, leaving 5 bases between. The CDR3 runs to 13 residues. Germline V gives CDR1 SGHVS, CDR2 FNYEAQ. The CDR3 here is CASSLAEDQPQHF. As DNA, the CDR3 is TGTGCCAGCAGCTTAGCAGAGGATCAGCCCCAGCATTTT.

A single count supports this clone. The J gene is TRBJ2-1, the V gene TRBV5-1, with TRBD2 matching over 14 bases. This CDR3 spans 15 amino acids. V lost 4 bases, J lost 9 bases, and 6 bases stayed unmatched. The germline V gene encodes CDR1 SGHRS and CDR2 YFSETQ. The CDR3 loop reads CASSPPGLAGVEQFF. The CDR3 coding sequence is TGCGCCAGCAGCCCGCCGGGACTAGCGGGAGTTGAGCAGTTCTTC.

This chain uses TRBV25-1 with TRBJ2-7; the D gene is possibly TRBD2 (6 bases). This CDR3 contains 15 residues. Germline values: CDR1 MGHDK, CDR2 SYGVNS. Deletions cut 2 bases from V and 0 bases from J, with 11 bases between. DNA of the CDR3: TGTGCCAGCAGTGAAGTGGAGGGGATCTCCTACGAGCAGTACTTC. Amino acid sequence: CASSEVEGISYEQYF.

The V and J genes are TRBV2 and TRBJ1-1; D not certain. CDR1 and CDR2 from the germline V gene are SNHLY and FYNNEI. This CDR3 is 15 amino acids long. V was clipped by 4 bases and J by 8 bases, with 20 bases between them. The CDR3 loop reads CASSGFYGSAEEAFF. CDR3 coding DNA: TGTGCCAGCAGTGGGTTTTATGGTTCGGCGGAGGAAGCTTTCTTT.

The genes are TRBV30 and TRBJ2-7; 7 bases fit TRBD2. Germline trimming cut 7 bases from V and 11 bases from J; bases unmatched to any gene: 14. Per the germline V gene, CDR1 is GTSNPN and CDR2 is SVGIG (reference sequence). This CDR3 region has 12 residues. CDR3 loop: CASTSSLAVEYF. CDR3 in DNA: TGTGCCTCCACCTCGTCGCTAGCGGTTGAGTACTTC.

The CDR3 region is CASSEGLAGVYEQYF. The CDR3 DNA follows: TGTGCCAGCAGCGAGGGACTAGCGGGAGTCTACGAGCAGTACTTC. The chain combines TRBV9 with TRBJ2-7; 14 nucleotides line up with TRBD2. V lost 3 bases to trimming and J lost 3 bases; unmatched junction nucleotides: 2. The length of the CDR3 is 15 residues. CDR1 is SGDLS, CDR2 YYNGEE, per germline.